One and the same sample provided the 12 T cell receptor beta chains below, sequenced in a study of shared clonotypes between healthy human individuals. Repertoires were generated with immunoSEQ multiplex PCR, while TCRdb's copy carries only in-frame clones and drops some. Here the sample spans about 1 million clones, about 70% being singletons. Sequenced: memory CD4+ T cells sorted from blood. Subset specified: CD45RA-negative fraction. The receptors were gathered from a man younger than 35 in good health.

This clone was observed a few times. The genes are TRBV27 and TRBJ2-5; TRBD1 is a possible D gene (6 bases). Germline CDR1 is MNHEY and CDR2 is SMNVEV (reference sequence). This CDR3 region has 13 residues. Trimming cost V 5 bases and J 2 bases, with 9 bases left between them. The CDR3 region has the DNA TGTGCCAGCAGTGTTGGGACACAAGAGACCCAGTACTTC. Amino acid sequence: CASSVGTQETQYF.

Remarks on this clone: One end of the junction fails to match germline, which may point to a read error. The CDR3 DNA is TGCAGCGTTGAAGAGAAGGGGGGCAACTTTGGCTACACCTTC. Encoded protein: CSVEEKGGNFGYTF. V gene TRBV29-1 combines with J gene TRBJ1-2, with a weak D call TRBD1 (6 bases). Germline assignment: CDR1 SQVTM and CDR2 ANQGSEA. There are 14 residues in the CDR3.

The chain carries TRBV5-1 and TRBJ2-4, with 14 bases that match TRBD2. The CDR3 sequence is 18 residues long. From germline, CDR1 is SGHRS and CDR2 YFSETQ. V was clipped by 4 bases and J by 0 bases; unmatched bases: 6. CDR3 loop: CASSPGTSGGLAKNIQYF. In nucleotides, the CDR3 is TGCGCCAGCAGCCCTGGGACTAGCGGGGGTTTAGCCAAAAACATTCAGTACTTC.

The CDR3 nucleotides are TGCGCCAGCAGCTTGGGGGACCCATACACAGATACGCAGTATTTT. Translated, it gives CASSLGDPYTDTQYF. The rearrangement joins TRBV5-1 to TRBJ2-3; D assignment may be TRBD1 or TRBD2 (5 bases each). V was clipped by 0 bases and J by 2 bases, with 10 bases between them. CDR1 SGHRS and CDR2 YFSETQ come from the germline V gene. This CDR3 comprises 15 residues.

The CDR3 loop reads CASSQEFWNSPLHF. CDR3 bases: TGCGCCAGCAGCCAAGAGTTCTGGAATTCACCCCTCCACTTT. This chain joins TRBV4-3 and TRBJ1-6, with D unclear. The germline V gene has CDR1 LGHNA and CDR2 YSLEER. The CDR3 loop spans 14 amino acids. The germline V and J ends were trimmed by 0 bases and 7 bases, with 7 bases remaining between them.

The chain couples TRBV7-2 to TRBJ2-7, with D possibly matching TRBD2 (5 bases). Germline assignment: CDR1 SGHTA and CDR2 FQGNSA. The CDR3 is 14 residues long. V lost 0 bases and J 7 bases, leaving 13 bases between the germline ends. CDR3 sequence (DNA): TGTGCCAGCAGCTTAGCGGGCCTCGGGGAGGAGCAGTACTTC. It is translated as CASSLAGLGEEQYF.

The gene calls are TRBV7-8 and TRBJ2-2; 14 positions agree with TRBD2. Germline V gene sequence: CDR1 SGHVS, CDR2 FQNEAQ. The CDR3 length is 19 residues. Losses at the gene ends were 1 base for V and 4 bases for J; bases not matched to a gene: 8. The CDR3 region is CASSLVGRLAGGSTGELFF. DNA of the CDR3: TGTGCCAGCAGCTTAGTGGGGCGACTAGCGGGAGGGAGCACCGGGGAGCTGTTTTTT.

The genes are TRBV4-1 and TRBJ2-2; TRBD1 matches at 8 bases. Germline CDR1 is MGHRA and CDR2 is YSYEKL. Trimming cost V 5 bases and J 4 bases; bases outside gene matches: 9. This CDR3 is 16 amino acids long. The CDR3 DNA reads TGCGCCAGCAGCTTCACTGGGACAGGAGTCACCGGGGAGCTGTTTTTT. This translates into CASSFTGTGVTGELFF.

V gene TRBV6-1 combines with J gene TRBJ2-7; 7 bases match TRBD1. Germline loops: CDR1 MNHNS, CDR2 SASEGT. This CDR3 has 13 residues. V lost 6 bases, J lost 5 bases, and 7 bases stayed unmatched. The CDR3 sequence is CASRGRDRDEQYF. DNA for the CDR3: TGTGCCAGCAGAGGCCGGGACAGAGACGAGCAGTACTTC.

The chain uses TRBV7-9 and TRBJ2-3, with D tentatively TRBD1 (5 bases). Between the trimmed V and J ends, which lost 3 bases and 2 bases, there was a span of 9 bases. The CDR3 has 14 amino acids. CDR1 and CDR2 (germline): SEHNR, FQNEAQ (reference sequence). CDR3 DNA sequence: TGTGCCAGCAGCTTCTCGACAGACACAGATACGCAGTATTTT. It yields the protein CASSFSTDTDTQYF.

V usage is TRBV28 and J usage is TRBJ1-5; 7 nucleotides match TRBD1. Per germline, CDR1 MDHEN and CDR2 SYDVKM. J lost 4 bases, V lost 5 bases, and 5 bases had no gene match. This CDR3 is built from 14 residues. This CDR3 reads CASSDGTANQPQHF. The CDR3 DNA follows: TGTGCCAGCAGTGACGGGACAGCGAATCAGCCCCAGCATTTT.

This clone was observed a few times. This rearrangement joins TRBV11-2 to TRBJ2-7; D might be TRBD1 or TRBD2, each matching 6 bases. The CDR3 has 18 residues. V gave up 1 base and J gave up 3 bases, with 22 bases separating them. Germline lookup yields CDR1 SGHAT and CDR2 FQNNGV. The chain's CDR3 is CASSLVQNGGPTSYEQYF. Written as DNA, the CDR3 is TGTGCCAGCAGCTTAGTGCAGAACGGGGGCCCTACTAGCTACGAGCAGTACTTC. Together with reference TRBV11-2 and TRBJ2-7, the CDR3 gives the full variable domain: EAGVAQSPRYKIIEKRQSVAFWCNPISGHATLYWYQQILGQGPKLLIQFQNNGVVDDSQLPKDRFSAERLKGVDSTLKIQPAKLEDSAVYLCASSLVQNGGPTSYEQYFGPGTRLTVT.